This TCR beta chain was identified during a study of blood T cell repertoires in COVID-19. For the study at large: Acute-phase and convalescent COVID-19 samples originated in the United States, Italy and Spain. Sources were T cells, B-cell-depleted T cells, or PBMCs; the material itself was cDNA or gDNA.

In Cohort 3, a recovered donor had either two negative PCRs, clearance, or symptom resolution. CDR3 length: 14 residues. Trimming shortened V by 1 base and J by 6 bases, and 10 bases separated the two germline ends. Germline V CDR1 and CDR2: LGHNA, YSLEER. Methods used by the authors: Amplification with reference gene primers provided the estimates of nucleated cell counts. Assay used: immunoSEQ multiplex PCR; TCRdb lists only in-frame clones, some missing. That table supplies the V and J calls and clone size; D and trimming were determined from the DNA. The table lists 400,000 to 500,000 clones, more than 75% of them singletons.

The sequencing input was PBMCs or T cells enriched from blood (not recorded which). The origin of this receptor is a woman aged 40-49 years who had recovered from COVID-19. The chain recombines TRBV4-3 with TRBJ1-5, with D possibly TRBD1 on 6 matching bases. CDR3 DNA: TGCGCCAGCAGCCAAGGGGCAGGGGCTCAGCCCCAGCATTTT. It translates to CASSQGAGAQPQHF.